This TCR beta chain stems from a study of siplizumab effects on memory and regulatory T cells. Study results and caveats: The Treg-derived share of mappable alloreactive CD4+ clones averaged approximately 71% with siplizumab and around 26% in controls. Contribution to the alloresponse seemed major for naive T cells, which also seemed more diverse than memory cells.

Produced via immunoSEQ multiplex PCR; TCRdb's table is partial and in-frame only. This table has approximately 92,000 clones, roughly 94% appearing once. This clone was seen just once. Its antigen is currently unknown. Sequenced input: non-Treg CD4+ T cells sorted from blood. This TCR came from a human donor in good health.

The CDR3 loop is CASCRTHSAEAFF. The CDR3 coding sequence is TGTGCCAGTTGCAGGACCCATTCGGCTGAAGCTTTCTTT. The chain joins TRBV6-1 to TRBJ1-1; unclear D gene. Trimming took off 9 bases at V and 6 bases at J, with 17 bases between the two ends. This CDR3 is built from 13 residues. Germline V CDR1 and CDR2: MNHNS, SASEGT.